The sample holds a few counts of the clone carrying this TCR beta chain. Its matching antigen is unknown. A read error may be the cause here, since a much bigger clone is one base away. This sample's time point: longitudinal time-point 1 (baseline). Unsorted libraries were derived from 2 million PBMCs stored at -80 C. The method for making cDNA was 5'RACE, and it used 10-nucleotide random UMIs. Every sequencing run generated in excess of 180 million TCR-beta sequences. These sequences covered 15-18 subjects. A single record per CDR3 protein comes from TCRdb applying MiXCR to the 5' RACE reads. This table has 60,000 to 90,000 distinct CDR3 sequences, roughly 10% appearing once. These data are taken from a study of neurological immune-mediated disorders. Study conclusions and caveats: Across subjects, no CDR3 amino acid sequence appeared in expanded clones of more than one subject, a finding that suggested private repertoires in all groups.

Per the germline V gene, CDR1 is DFQATT and CDR2 is SNEGSKA (reference sequence). The J segment lost 5 bases and the V segment lost 6 bases, leaving 4 bases of the junction unmatched. The CDR3 is 13 residues long. This receptor was obtained from a man aged 25-45 years in good health. Material for sequencing was PBMCs. The rearrangement uses TRBV20-1 and TRBJ1-2, with 12 bases identical to TRBD1. CDR3 residues: CSAGDRGRYGYTF. The CDR3 DNA reads as TGCAGTGCGGGGGACAGGGGGCGGTATGGCTACACCTTC.